Following are 26 T cell receptor beta chains from one sample sequenced in a study of CD8 T cells in Susac syndrome. Random hexamers primed reverse transcription of about 0.5 to 1 ug RNA. A single record per CDR3 protein comes from TCRdb applying MiXCR to the immunoSEQ multiplex PCR reads. The sample comprises 92,000 or so distinct CDR3 sequences, roughly 96% of which are singletons, and around 0.62% rests with the top ten. Material: CD8+ T cells from PBMCs. The receptor set was obtained from a human donor with Susac syndrome.

The chain recombines TRBV30 with TRBJ1-1; D gene unclear. The CDR3 loop spans 12 amino acids. CDR1 and CDR2 (germline): GTSNPN, SVGIG (reference sequence). Trimming pared 2 bases from V and 7 bases from J, leaving 11 bases between. The CDR3 coding sequence is TGTGCCTGGAGTCGTATAGGGCGTGAAGCTTTCTTT. Translated: CAWSRIGREAFF. The variable domain in full, with the rest retrieved from reference TRBV30 and TRBJ1-1, is SQTIHQWPATLVQPVGSPLSLECTVEGTSNPNLYWYRQAAGRGLQLLFYSVGIGQISSEVPQNLSASRPQDRQFILSSKKLLLSDSGFYLCAWSRIGREAFFGQGTRLTVV.

V and J are TRBV28 and TRBJ1-4, with D uncertain. Germline V lookup: CDR1 MDHEN, CDR2 SYDVKM. Trimming stripped 5 bases from V and 0 bases from J, with 10 bases between. The CDR3 consists of 15 residues. Here the CDR3 DNA reads TGTGCCAGCAGTCCAACCTTTGCAACTAATGAAAAACTGTTTTTT. Amino acids: CASSPTFATNEKLFF.

The genes are TRBV13 and TRBJ1-1; D perhaps matches TRBD1 (6 bases). The V gene's germline CDR1 is PRHDT and CDR2 FYEKMQ (reference sequence). The CDR3 loop spans 12 amino acids. V lost 8 bases, J lost 8 bases, and 15 bases lay in between. The CDR3 nucleotides read TGTGCCAGCGGGGGGGCTATCAAGGAAGCTTTCTTT. It encodes CASGGAIKEAFF. Full variable domain (outside the CDR3, taken from reference TRBV13 and TRBJ1-1): AAGVIQSPRHLIKEKRETATLKCYPIPRHDTVYWYQQGPGQDPQFLISFYEKMQSDKGSIPDRFSAQQFSDYHSELNMSSLELGDSALYFCASGGAIKEAFFGQGTRLTVV.

The rearrangement links TRBV27 to TRBJ2-1; TRBD2 aligns across 7 bases. The germline gives CDR1 MNHEY, CDR2 SMNVEV (reference sequence). Trimming removed 5 bases from V and 4 bases from J; junction bases left unmatched: 11. CDR3 length: 16 residues. The CDR3 spells CASSPRSGTTYNEQFF. CDR3 bases: TGTGCCAGCAGTCCTCGGTCCGGGACTACGTACAATGAGCAGTTCTTC.

The chain has TRBV12-3 or TRBV12-4 and TRBJ1-1; D remains ambiguous. V shed 5 bases and J shed 1 base, with 5 bases lying between them. This CDR3 spans 12 amino acids. The CDR3 bases are TGTGCCAGCAGTGAGGCGAACACTGAAGCTTTCTTT. As protein: CASSEANTEAFF.

This chain links TRBV20-1 with TRBJ2-5, with TRBD1 as a possible D gene (6 bases). Germline CDR1 DFQATT, CDR2 SNEGSKA (reference sequence). Between the trimmed V and J ends, which lost 1 base and 5 bases, there was a span of 11 bases. The CDR3 is 13 residues long. The DNA for the CDR3 is TGCAGTGCTAGAGCAGGGGTGAGGGAGACCCAGTACTTC. Translated, it gives CSARAGVRETQYF.

This chain joins TRBV7-9 and TRBJ1-4; no definite D call. Trimming pared 4 bases from V and 8 bases from J, leaving 8 bases between. Germline V gives CDR1 SEHNR, CDR2 FQNEAQ (reference sequence). The CDR3 is 12 residues long. The CDR3 here is CASSYDGEKLFF. The CDR3 DNA reads as TGTGCCAGCAGCTACGATGGCGAAAAACTGTTTTTT.

The chain recombines TRBV27 with TRBJ1-5, with 9 bases matching TRBD1. V was pared by 0 bases and J by 0 bases, with 3 bases of the junction left unmatched. The CDR3 totals 17 residues. Germline CDR1 and CDR2: MNHEY and SMNVEV (reference sequence). DNA of the CDR3: TGTGCCAGCAGTTTATCGGGGGGACAGGGTAGCAATCAGCCCCAGCATTTT. As protein: CASSLSGGQGSNQPQHF.

The V call is TRBV6-5, the J call TRBJ2-7; TRBD1 matches at 7 bases. CDR1 and CDR2 (germline): MNHEY, SVGAGI. This CDR3 spans 14 amino acids. The V segment lost 4 bases and the J segment 2 bases; nucleotides outside the gene matches: 5. Here the CDR3 DNA reads TGTGCCAGCAGTTGGGGGACAGACACCTACGAGCAGTACTTC. This sequence encodes CASSWGTDTYEQYF.

The chain joins TRBV9 to TRBJ2-5; D ambiguous. The CDR3 is 14 residues long. V gave up 0 bases and J gave up 1 base, with 7 bases separating them. Looked up from germline, CDR1 is SGDLS and CDR2 is YYNGEE. The CDR3 spells CASSVGLLQETQYF. The CDR3, as DNA: TGTGCCAGCAGCGTAGGACTGCTCCAAGAGACCCAGTACTTC. Full variable domain (remainder filled in from reference TRBV9 and TRBJ2-5): DSGVTQTPKHLITATGQRVTLRCSPRSGDLSVYWYQQSLDQGLQFLIQYYNGEERAKGNILERFSAQQFPDLHSELNLSSLELGDSALYFCASSVGLLQETQYFGPGTRLLVL.

V usage is TRBV3-1 and J usage is TRBJ1-4; possible D gene TRBD1, 5 bases. The CDR3 is 16 residues long. V lost 4 bases, J lost 8 bases, and 20 bases lay in between. From germline, CDR1 is LGHDT and CDR2 YNNKEL (reference sequence). The CDR3 loop reads CASSPMTDLEGEKLFF. The CDR3 bases are TGTGCCAGCAGCCCGATGACAGACCTCGAGGGGGAAAAACTGTTTTTT.

J is TRBJ2-1 and V is TRBV20-1; 7 nucleotides agree with TRBD1. CDR3 size: 14 residues. The germline V gene has CDR1 DFQATT and CDR2 SNEGSKA (reference sequence). Germline trimming cut 7 bases from V and 0 bases from J; bases unmatched to any gene: 6. The CDR3: CSGRGDSSYNEQFF. Written as DNA, the CDR3 is TGCAGTGGGAGAGGGGACAGCTCCTACAATGAGCAGTTCTTC.

J is TRBJ2-7 and V is TRBV9; TRBD2 aligns across 7 bases. This CDR3 is built from 14 residues. Germline V gene sequence: CDR1 SGDLS, CDR2 YYNGEE. V was pared by 4 bases and J by 2 bases, with 6 bases of the junction left unmatched. CDR3 DNA: TGTGCCAGCAGCCCCTATGGGGGGGCCTACGAGCAGTACTTC. Protein sequence: CASSPYGGAYEQYF.

The rearrangement joins TRBV4-2 to TRBJ2-5; possibly TRBD1 or TRBD2 for D (7 bases each). The CDR3 totals 16 residues. CDR1 LGHNA and CDR2 YNFKEQ come from the germline V gene. V lost 4 bases and J 0 bases, leaving 15 bases between the germline ends. In nucleotides, the CDR3 is TGTGCCAGCAGCCCCCAGGGGGAGGGGTACCAAGAGACCCAGTACTTC. Translation gives CASSPQGEGYQETQYF.

This clonotype was observed once. The J gene is TRBJ2-1, the V gene TRBV30; the match to TRBD2 covers 13 bases. The CDR3 covers 14 residues. Trimming took 5 bases from V and 4 from J; bases not matched to a gene: 2. Per the germline V gene, CDR1 is GTSNPN and CDR2 is SVGIG (reference sequence). The DNA of the CDR3 is TGTGCCTGGGCGACTAGCGGGGGGTACAATGAGCAGTTCTTC. Translating gives CAWATSGGYNEQFF.

The rearrangement uses TRBV4-2 and TRBJ2-2, with D tentatively TRBD1 (5 bases). The germline V gene encodes CDR1 LGHNA and CDR2 YNFKEQ. The CDR3 has 17 residues. Trimming shortened V by 2 bases and J by 0 bases, and 13 bases separated the two germline ends. The CDR3 sequence is CASSQPPGSTNTGELFF. CDR3 DNA sequence: TGTGCCAGCAGCCAACCCCCAGGGTCGACGAACACCGGGGAGCTGTTTTTT.

The gene calls are TRBV20-1 and TRBJ1-5, with D unresolved. The CDR3 spans 14 residues. Germline CDR1 and CDR2: DFQATT and SNEGSKA (reference sequence). Between the trimmed V and J ends, which lost 0 bases and 9 bases, there was a span of 15 bases. The CDR3 DNA follows: TGCAGTGCTAGAGATCCGGCAGAAACTTGGCCCCAGCATTTT. Its protein is CSARDPAETWPQHF.

The rearrangement links TRBV10-2 to TRBJ1-5; tentative D call: TRBD1 (6 bases). From germline, CDR1 is WSHSY and CDR2 SAAADI. The germline V and J ends were trimmed by 2 bases and 1 base, with 9 bases remaining between them. This CDR3 contains 15 residues. CDR3 DNA: TGCGCCAGCAGTGAGAGGGGGAACAGCAATCAGCCCCAGCATTTT. This sequence encodes CASSERGNSNQPQHF.

The chain is built from TRBV29-1 and TRBJ1-2, with D possibly matching TRBD1 (6 bases). Germline CDR1 reads SQVTM; CDR2 reads ANQGSEA. The V and J ends lost 6 bases and 2 bases respectively, with 28 bases between them. The CDR3 sequence is 18 residues long. The CDR3 sequence is CSVPDKGHLGLFNYGYTF. The CDR3 nucleotides are TGCAGCGTCCCAGATAAGGGACACTTGGGCCTTTTCAACTATGGCTACACCTTC.

This chain uses TRBV12-3 or TRBV12-4 with TRBJ2-1, with unresolved D. This CDR3 region has 13 residues. V lost 2 bases and J lost 2, with 4 bases in between. The CDR3 here is CASSLQTYNEQFF. DNA of the CDR3: TGTGCCAGCAGTTTACAAACCTACAATGAGCAGTTCTTC.

The chain joins TRBV20-1 to TRBJ1-5, with unresolved D. Germline CDR1 and CDR2: DFQATT and SNEGSKA (reference sequence). With 3 bases removed from V and 4 bases from J, the gap between germline ends came to 10 bases. The CDR3 spans 13 residues. CDR3 sequence: CSARDGLNQPQHF. As DNA, the CDR3 is TGCAGTGCTAGGGACGGACTTAATCAGCCCCAGCATTTT.

The V call is TRBV7-9, the J call TRBJ1-2, with 9 positions matching TRBD1. This CDR3 region has 12 residues. Germline-derived CDR1 and CDR2 are SEHNR and FQNEAQ (reference sequence). V lost 6 bases and J lost 10; bases outside the gene matches: 6. The CDR3 sequence is CASSSDRGDYTF. The CDR3, as DNA: TGTGCCAGCAGTTCGGACAGGGGAGACTACACCTTC.

V is TRBV7-9 and J is TRBJ2-5; D is perhaps TRBD2 (7 bases). V lost 7 bases, J lost 4 bases, and 19 bases lay in between. The CDR3 loop spans 15 amino acids. Germline CDR1 reads SEHNR; CDR2 reads FQNEAQ (reference sequence). DNA for the CDR3: TGTGCCAGCACCGCCGGGGGGCCGGGAGGAGAGACCCAGTACTTC. It specifies CASTAGGPGGETQYF. The whole variable domain, remainder taken from reference TRBV7-9 and TRBJ2-5, is DTGVSQNPRHKITKRGQNVTFRCDPISEHNRLYWYRQTLGQGPEFLTYFQNEAQLEKSRLLSDRFSAERPKGSFSTLEIQRTEQGDSAMYLCASTAGGPGGETQYFGPGTRLLVL.

The chain recombines TRBV20-1 with TRBJ1-2; 7 bases align to TRBD1. Germline CDR1 and CDR2: DFQATT and SNEGSKA (reference sequence). This CDR3 is 16 amino acids long. The V gene end was trimmed by 0 bases and the J gene end by 1 base; junction bases not matched to a gene: 8. The CDR3 region has the DNA TGCAGTGCTAGAGATCTCTTGGACAGGCTTAACTATGGCTACACCTTC. It is translated as CSARDLLDRLNYGYTF.

The chain combines TRBV20-1 with TRBJ1-6; a weak D match, TRBD1 (5 bases). The CDR3 length is 17 residues. Germline CDR1 DFQATT, CDR2 SNEGSKA (reference sequence). Trimming took 7 bases from V and 8 from J, leaving 27 bases between them. CDR3 bases: TGCAGTGTCCTCCCCCGGCAGGGCGTATTGGACCATTCACCCCTCCACTTT. The encoded protein is CSVLPRQGVLDHSPLHF.

J is TRBJ2-3 and V is TRBV7-2, with unresolved D. The CDR3 length is 13 residues. Trimming removed 0 bases at V and 4 bases at J, with 5 bases between. CDR1 and CDR2 (germline): SGHTA, FQGNSA. The CDR3 protein is CASSLASPDTQYF. CDR3 nucleotide sequence: TGTGCCAGCAGCTTAGCATCTCCAGATACGCAGTATTTT.